This T cell receptor (beta chain) was sequenced for a study of blood T cell repertoires in COVID-19. Across the whole study: Acute and convalescent COVID-19 specimens originated in the United States, Italy and Spain.

V was cut by 1 base and J by 1 base, with 13 bases left in between. The CDR3 is 16 residues long. Germline V gene data show CDR1 as SNHLY and CDR2 as FYNNEI. Data came from immunoSEQ multiplex PCR; TCRdb stores just in-frame clones and leaves some out. The sample includes 150,000 to 200,000 clones, 65% to 85% of them seen just once. The receptor's source is a man between 35 and 55 years old who had recovered from COVID-19. V gene TRBV2 combines with J gene TRBJ1-2; weak D call: TRBD1 (5 bases). Sequencing was done on a sample of PBMCs or T cells enriched from blood (not recorded which). CDR3 DNA sequence: TGTGCCAGCAGTGAAGTCGACAGACTCGTTAACTATGGCTACACCTTC. It yields the protein CASSEVDRLVNYGYTF.